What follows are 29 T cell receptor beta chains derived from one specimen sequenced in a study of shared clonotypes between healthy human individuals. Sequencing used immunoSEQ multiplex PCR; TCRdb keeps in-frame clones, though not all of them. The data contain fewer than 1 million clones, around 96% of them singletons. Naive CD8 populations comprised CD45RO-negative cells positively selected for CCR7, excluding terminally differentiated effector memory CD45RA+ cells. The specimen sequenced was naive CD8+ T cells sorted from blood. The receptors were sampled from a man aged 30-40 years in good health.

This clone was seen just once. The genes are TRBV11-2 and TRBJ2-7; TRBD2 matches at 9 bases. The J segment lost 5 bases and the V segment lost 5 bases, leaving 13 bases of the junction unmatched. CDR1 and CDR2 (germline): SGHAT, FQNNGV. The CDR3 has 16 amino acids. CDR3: CASSHPSGLAADEQYF. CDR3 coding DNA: TGTGCCAGCAGCCACCCCTCGGGACTAGCTGCCGACGAGCAGTACTTC.

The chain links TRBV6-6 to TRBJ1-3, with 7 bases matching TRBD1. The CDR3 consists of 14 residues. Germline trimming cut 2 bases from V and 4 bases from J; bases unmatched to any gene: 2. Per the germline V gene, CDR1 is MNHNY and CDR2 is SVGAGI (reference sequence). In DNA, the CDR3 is TGTGCCAGCAGTTACGGGACAGCGGGAAACACCATATATTTT. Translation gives CASSYGTAGNTIYF.

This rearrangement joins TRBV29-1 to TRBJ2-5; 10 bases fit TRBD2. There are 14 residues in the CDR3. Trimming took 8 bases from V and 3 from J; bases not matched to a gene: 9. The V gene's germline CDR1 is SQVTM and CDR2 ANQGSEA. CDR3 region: CSSVSGRAKETQYF. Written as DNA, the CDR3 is TGCAGCTCCGTCAGCGGGAGGGCCAAAGAGACCCAGTACTTC.

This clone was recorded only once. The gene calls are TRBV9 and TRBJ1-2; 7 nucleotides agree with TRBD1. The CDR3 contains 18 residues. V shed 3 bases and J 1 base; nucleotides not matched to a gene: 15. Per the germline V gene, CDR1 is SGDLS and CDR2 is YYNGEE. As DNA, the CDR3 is TGTGCCAGCAGCGATCCTATAGAGGGGGACAGCTTTAACTATGGCTACACCTTC. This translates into CASSDPIEGDSFNYGYTF. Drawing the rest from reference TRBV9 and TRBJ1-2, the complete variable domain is DSGVTQTPKHLITATGQRVTLRCSPRSGDLSVYWYQQSLDQGLQFLIQYYNGEERAKGNILERFSAQQFPDLHSELNLSSLELGDSALYFCASSDPIEGDSFNYGYTFGSGTRLTVV.

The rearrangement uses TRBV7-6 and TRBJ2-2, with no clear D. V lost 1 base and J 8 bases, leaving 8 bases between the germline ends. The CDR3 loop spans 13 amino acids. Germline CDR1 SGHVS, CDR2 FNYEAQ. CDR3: CASSLEGTGELFF. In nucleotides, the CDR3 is TGTGCCAGCAGCTTAGAAGGAACTGGGGAGCTGTTTTTT.

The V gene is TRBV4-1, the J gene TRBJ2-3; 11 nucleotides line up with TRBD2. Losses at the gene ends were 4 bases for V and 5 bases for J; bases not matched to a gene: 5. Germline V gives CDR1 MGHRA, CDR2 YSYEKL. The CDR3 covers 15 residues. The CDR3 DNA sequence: TGCGCCAGCAGCCCGGGACTAGCGGAGCTAGATACGCAGTATTTT. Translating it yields CASSPGLAELDTQYF.

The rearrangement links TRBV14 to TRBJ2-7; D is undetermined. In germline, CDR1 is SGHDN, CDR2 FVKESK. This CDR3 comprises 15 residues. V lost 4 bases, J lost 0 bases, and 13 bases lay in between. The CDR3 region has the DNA TGTGCCAGCAGCCCCAGTTGGGGTAGCTCCTACGAGCAGTACTTC. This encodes CASSPSWGSSYEQYF.

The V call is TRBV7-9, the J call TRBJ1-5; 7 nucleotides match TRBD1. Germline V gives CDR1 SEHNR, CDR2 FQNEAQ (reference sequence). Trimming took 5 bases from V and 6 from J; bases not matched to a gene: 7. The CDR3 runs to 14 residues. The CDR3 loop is CASSPTGAGQPQHF. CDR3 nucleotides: TGTGCCAGCAGCCCAACAGGGGCTGGTCAGCCCCAGCATTTT.

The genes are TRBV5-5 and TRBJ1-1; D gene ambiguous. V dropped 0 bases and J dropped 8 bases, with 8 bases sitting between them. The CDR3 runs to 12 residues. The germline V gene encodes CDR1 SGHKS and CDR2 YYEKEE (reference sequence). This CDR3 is CASSLGLPEAFF. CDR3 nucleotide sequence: TGTGCCAGCAGCTTGGGTCTCCCGGAAGCTTTCTTT. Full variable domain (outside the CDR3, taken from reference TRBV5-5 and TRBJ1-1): DAGVTQSPTHLIKTRGQQVTLRCSPISGHKSVSWYQQVLGQGPQFIFQYYEKEERGRGNFPDRFSARQFPNYSSELNVNALLLGDSALYLCASSLGLPEAFFGQGTRLTVV.

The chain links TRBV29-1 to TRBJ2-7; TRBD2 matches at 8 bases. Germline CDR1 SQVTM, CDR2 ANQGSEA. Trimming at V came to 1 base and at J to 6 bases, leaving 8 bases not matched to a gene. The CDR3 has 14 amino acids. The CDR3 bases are TGCAGCGTTGAAGGAGGGCGGGAGGCCCCCGAGCAGTACTTC. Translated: CSVEGGREAPEQYF.

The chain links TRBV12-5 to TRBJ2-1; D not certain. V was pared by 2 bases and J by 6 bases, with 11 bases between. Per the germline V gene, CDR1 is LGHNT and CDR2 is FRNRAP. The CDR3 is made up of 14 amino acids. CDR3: CASGLPRPANEQFF. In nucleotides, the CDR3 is TGTGCTAGTGGTTTGCCCAGGCCAGCCAATGAGCAGTTCTTC.

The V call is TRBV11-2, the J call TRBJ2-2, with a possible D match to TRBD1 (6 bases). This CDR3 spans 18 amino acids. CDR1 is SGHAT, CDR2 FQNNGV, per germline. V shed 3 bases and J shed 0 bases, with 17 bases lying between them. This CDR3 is CASSFGRTESTNTGELFF. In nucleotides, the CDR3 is TGTGCCAGCAGCTTCGGACGGACAGAATCTACGAACACCGGGGAGCTGTTTTTT.

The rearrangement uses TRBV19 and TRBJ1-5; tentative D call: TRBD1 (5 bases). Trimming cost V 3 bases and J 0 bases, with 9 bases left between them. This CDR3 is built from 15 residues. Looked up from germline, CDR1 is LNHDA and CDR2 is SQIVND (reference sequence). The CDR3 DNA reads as TGTGCCAGTAGTATTGACAGTTATAGCAATCAGCCCCAGCATTTT. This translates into CASSIDSYSNQPQHF.

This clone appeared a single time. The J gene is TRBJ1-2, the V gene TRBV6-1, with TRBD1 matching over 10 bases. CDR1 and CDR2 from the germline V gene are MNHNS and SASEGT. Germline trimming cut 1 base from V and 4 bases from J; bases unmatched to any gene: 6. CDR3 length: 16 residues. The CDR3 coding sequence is TGTGCCAGCAGTGAAGTTAGGACAGGGGGATTCTATGGCTACACCTTC. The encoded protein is CASSEVRTGGFYGYTF.

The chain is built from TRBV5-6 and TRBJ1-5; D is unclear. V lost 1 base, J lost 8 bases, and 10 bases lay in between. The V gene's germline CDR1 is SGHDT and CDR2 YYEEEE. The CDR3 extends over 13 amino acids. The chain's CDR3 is CASSLPFPEPQHF. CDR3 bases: TGTGCCAGCAGCTTGCCCTTCCCCGAGCCCCAGCATTTT.

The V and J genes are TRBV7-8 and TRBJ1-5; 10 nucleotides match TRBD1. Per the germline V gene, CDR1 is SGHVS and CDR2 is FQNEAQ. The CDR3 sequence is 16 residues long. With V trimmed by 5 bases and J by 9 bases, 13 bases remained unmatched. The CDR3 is CASSLRGQGKSRPQHF. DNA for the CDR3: TGTGCCAGCAGCCTAAGGGGACAGGGGAAAAGTAGGCCCCAGCATTTT.

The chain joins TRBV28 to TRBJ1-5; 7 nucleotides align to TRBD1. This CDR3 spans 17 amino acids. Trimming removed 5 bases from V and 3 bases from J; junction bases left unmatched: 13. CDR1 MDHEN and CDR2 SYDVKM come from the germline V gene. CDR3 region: CASSPPGQTNTNQPQHF. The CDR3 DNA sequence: TGTGCCAGCAGTCCTCCGGGACAGACAAACACCAATCAGCCCCAGCATTTT.

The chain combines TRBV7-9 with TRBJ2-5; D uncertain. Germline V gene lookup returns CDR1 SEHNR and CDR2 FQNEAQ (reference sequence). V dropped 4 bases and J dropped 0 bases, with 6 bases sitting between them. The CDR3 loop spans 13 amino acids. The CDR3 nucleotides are TGTGCCAGCAGCTCTCAGAACCAAGAGACCCAGTACTTC. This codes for CASSSQNQETQYF.

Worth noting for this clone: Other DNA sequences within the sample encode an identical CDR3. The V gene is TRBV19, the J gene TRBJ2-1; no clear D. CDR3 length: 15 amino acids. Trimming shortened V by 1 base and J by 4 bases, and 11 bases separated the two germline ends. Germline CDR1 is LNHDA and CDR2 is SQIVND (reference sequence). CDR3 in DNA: TGTGCCAGTAGTATAGCCGGAAGCTCTTACAATGAGCAGTTCTTC. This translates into CASSIAGSSYNEQFF.

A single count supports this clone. CDR3 DNA: TGTGCCAGCAGGTCGATGGGGTTCAACGAGCAGTACTTC. Its translation is CASRSMGFNEQYF. The chain uses TRBV7-3 and TRBJ2-7; D unclear. The V gene's germline CDR1 is SGHTA and CDR2 FQGTGA. Trimming stripped 6 bases from V and 5 bases from J, with 14 bases between. CDR3 length: 13 amino acids.

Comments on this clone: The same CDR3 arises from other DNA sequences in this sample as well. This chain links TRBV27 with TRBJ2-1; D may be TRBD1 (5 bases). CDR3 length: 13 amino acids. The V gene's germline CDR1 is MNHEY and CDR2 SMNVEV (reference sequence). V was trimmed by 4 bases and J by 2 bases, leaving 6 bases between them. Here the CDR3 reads CASSSGTYNEQFF. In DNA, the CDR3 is TGTGCCAGCAGTTCAGGGACCTACAATGAGCAGTTCTTC.

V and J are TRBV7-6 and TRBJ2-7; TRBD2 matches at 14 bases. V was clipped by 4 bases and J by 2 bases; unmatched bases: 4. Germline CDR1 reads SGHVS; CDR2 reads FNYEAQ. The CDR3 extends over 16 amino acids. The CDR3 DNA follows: TGTGCCAGCAGCTCCGGGACTAGCGGGAGTCCCTACGAGCAGTACTTC. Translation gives CASSSGTSGSPYEQYF.

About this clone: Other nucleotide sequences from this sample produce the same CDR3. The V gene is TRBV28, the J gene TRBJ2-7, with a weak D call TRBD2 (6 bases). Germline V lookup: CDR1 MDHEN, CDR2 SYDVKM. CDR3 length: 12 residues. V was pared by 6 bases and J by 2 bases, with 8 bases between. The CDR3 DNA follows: TGTGCCAGCAGGGGACTGGCCTACGAGCAGTACTTC. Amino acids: CASRGLAYEQYF.

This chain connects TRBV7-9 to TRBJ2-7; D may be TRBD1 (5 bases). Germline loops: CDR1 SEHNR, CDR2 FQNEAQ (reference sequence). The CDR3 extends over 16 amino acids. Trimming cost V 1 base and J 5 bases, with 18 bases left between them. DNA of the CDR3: TGTGCCAGCAGCTTAGGCGAGGCAGGGCATTCCAACGAGCAGTACTTC. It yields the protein CASSLGEAGHSNEQYF.

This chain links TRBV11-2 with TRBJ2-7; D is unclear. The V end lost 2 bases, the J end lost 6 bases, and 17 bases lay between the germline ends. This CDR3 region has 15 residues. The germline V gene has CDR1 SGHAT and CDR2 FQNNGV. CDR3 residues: CASSLLHSVVGEQYF. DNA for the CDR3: TGTGCCAGCAGCTTATTGCATTCAGTGGTTGGCGAGCAGTACTTC.

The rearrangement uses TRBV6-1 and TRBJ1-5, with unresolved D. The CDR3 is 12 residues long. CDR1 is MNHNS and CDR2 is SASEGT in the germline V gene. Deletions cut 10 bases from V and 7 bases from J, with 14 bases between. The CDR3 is CATSFPDQPQHF. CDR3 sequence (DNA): TGTGCCACCTCCTTTCCCGACCAGCCCCAGCATTTT.

The CDR3 bases are TGTGCCAGCAGTTTTGGCCTCCCCAGCTCCTACGAGCAGTACTTC. This gives the protein CASSFGLPSSYEQYF. The chain joins TRBV27 to TRBJ2-7; D is unresolved. The germline V gene has CDR1 MNHEY and CDR2 SMNVEV (reference sequence). CDR3 size: 15 residues. Trimming pared 3 bases from V and 0 bases from J, leaving 12 bases between.

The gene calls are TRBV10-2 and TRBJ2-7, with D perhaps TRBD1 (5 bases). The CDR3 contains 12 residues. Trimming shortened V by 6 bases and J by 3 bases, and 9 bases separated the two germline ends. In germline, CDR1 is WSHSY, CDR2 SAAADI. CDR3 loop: CASRDSRYEQYF. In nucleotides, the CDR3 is TGCGCCAGCAGAGACAGTCGCTACGAGCAGTACTTC.

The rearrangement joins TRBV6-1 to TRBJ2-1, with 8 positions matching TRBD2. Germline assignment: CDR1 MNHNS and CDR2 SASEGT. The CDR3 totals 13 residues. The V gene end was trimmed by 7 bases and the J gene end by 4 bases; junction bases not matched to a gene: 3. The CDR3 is CASKRERYNEQFF. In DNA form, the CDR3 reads TGTGCCAGCAAGCGGGAGAGGTACAATGAGCAGTTCTTC.